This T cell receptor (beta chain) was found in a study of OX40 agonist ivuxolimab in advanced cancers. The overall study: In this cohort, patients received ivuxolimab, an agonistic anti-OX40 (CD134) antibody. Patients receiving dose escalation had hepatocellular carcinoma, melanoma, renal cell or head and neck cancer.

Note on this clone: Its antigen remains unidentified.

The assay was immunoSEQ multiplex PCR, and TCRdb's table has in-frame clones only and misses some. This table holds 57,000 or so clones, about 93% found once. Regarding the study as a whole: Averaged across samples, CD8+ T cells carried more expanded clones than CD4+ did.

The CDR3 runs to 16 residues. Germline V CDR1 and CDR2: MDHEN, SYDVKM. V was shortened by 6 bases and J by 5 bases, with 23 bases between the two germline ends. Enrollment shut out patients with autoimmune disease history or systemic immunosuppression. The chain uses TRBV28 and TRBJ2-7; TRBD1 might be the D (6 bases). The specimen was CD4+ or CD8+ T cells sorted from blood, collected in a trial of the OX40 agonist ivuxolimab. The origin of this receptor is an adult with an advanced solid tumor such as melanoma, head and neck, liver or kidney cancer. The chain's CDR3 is CASSRWTVAENDEQYF. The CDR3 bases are TGTGCCAGCAGCAGATGGACAGTCGCTGAAAACGACGAGCAGTACTTC.